These 7 T cell receptor beta chains originate from one sample sequenced in a study of blood T cell repertoires in COVID-19. Using immunoSEQ multiplex PCR, the repertoire was profiled, and TCRdb retains in-frame clones only, with some absent. Found here are a few hundred thousand clones, roughly 87% of them singletons; the top ten hold 4.6%. Sequencing was done on a sample of peripheral blood. These TCRs come from a woman between 35 and 50 years old who had recovered from COVID-19.

This chain joins TRBV2 and TRBJ2-5; TRBD2 might be the D (7 bases). CDR1 is SNHLY and CDR2 is FYNNEI in the germline V gene. CDR3 length: 16 amino acids. Trimming removed 6 bases from V and 2 bases from J, with 19 bases in between. CDR3 sequence reads: CASSPGWGGEQETQYF. The CDR3 DNA is TGTGCCAGCAGCCCTGGCTGGGGGGGCGAACAAGAGACCCAGTACTTC.

The V and J genes are TRBV18 and TRBJ2-5; D not certain. V was clipped by 1 base and J by 5 bases, with 11 bases between them. Germline V gene lookup returns CDR1 KGHSH and CDR2 LQKENI. The CDR3 length is 14 residues. CDR3 nucleotides: TGTGCCAGCTCACCACTGACATTGACGGAGACCCAGTACTTC. Its protein is CASSPLTLTETQYF.

The chain links TRBV6-6 to TRBJ2-2, with D maybe TRBD1 (5 bases). V lost 2 bases to trimming and J lost 3 bases, with 7 bases between them. Germline lookup yields CDR1 MNHNY and CDR2 SVGAGI (reference sequence). This CDR3 region has 14 residues. The CDR3 loop is CASSYLRDTGELFF. DNA of the CDR3: TGTGCCAGCAGTTACCTCAGGGACACCGGGGAGCTGTTTTTT.

CDR3 nucleotide sequence: TGTGCCAGCAGCCAAACCACTCCCTACGAGCAGTACTTC. Translation: CASSQTTPYEQYF. This chain joins TRBV4-2 and TRBJ2-7; D not resolved. The CDR3 runs to 13 residues. Trimming took off 2 bases at V and 2 bases at J, with 7 bases between the two ends. Germline lookup yields CDR1 LGHNA and CDR2 YNFKEQ.

The chain uses TRBV6-2 or TRBV6-3 and TRBJ2-3; TRBD1 matches at 7 bases. Germline values: CDR1 MNHEY, CDR2 SVGEGT. V trimming: 5 bases; J trimming: 1 base; junction bases outside the gene matches: 15. The CDR3 extends over 18 amino acids. For the CDR3, the DNA is TGTGCCAGCAGTCTCCGACAGGGAAACATTTTTGGCACAGATACGCAGTATTTT. Protein: CASSLRQGNIFGTDTQYF.

The gene calls are TRBV6-5 and TRBJ1-2; 8 positions agree with TRBD1. The CDR3 runs 15 residues. With 5 bases clipped from V and 6 bases from J, the junction kept 11 bases outside the gene matches. CDR1 and CDR2 from the germline V gene are MNHEY and SVGAGI. The CDR3 bases are TGTGCCAGCAGTCCCTTTGGTCCAGGGGGCGATGGCTACACCTTC. This codes for CASSPFGPGGDGYTF.

The table lists this clone with a few counts. V usage is TRBV5-5 and J usage is TRBJ1-3, with 8 bases aligning to TRBD1. The CDR3 is 13 residues long. Losses at the gene ends were 5 bases for V and 6 bases for J; bases not matched to a gene: 4. Per the germline V gene, CDR1 is SGHKS and CDR2 is YYEKEE (reference sequence). The CDR3 DNA is TGTGCCAGCAGATTGACAGGGGAAAACACCATATATTTT. Protein sequence: CASRLTGENTIYF.